A selection of T cell receptor beta chains follows, all from one sample in a study of OX40 agonist ivuxolimab in advanced cancers. The data were produced by immunoSEQ multiplex PCR, yet TCRdb's version contains in-frame clones alone and is incomplete. The sample records around 68,000 clones, 91% being singletons. This specimen was CD4+ or CD8+ T cells sorted from blood, taken in a trial of the OX40 agonist ivuxolimab. The receptors were sampled from an adult with an advanced solid tumor such as melanoma, head and neck, liver or kidney cancer. The CDR3 runs from the conserved cysteine through the conserved F or W. D genes are given only for firm matches. Expanded clones get a size class; other rows say once, few or many, or leave the size out.

d_call	v_call	j_call	clone_size	cdr3_nt	cdr3_aa
TRBD2	TRBV6-4	TRBJ2-2	once	TGTGCCAGCAGTGCAGGAGGACTAGGGGCCGGGGAGCTGTTTTTT	CASSAGGLGAGELFF
.	TRBV6-5	TRBJ2-1	.	TGTGCCAGCAGTTTGTTGGGGGTGCAGTTCTTC	CASSLLGVQFF
TRBD1	TRBV19	TRBJ2-7	.	TGTGCCAGTAGTATACAGGGGGTGAGCTCCTACGAGCAGTACTTC	CASSIQGVSSYEQYF
TRBD1	TRBV5-1	TRBJ2-5	.	TGCGCCAGCAGCTTGGGACAGGGCGGTGAGACCCAGTACTTC	CASSLGQGGETQYF
.	TRBV6-5	TRBJ1-1	.	TGTGCCACCTGGACCGCGGGGAACACTGAAGCTTTCTTT	CATWTAGNTEAFF
.	TRBV5-1	TRBJ2-3	.	TGCGCCAGCAGCACCGGACAGAACACAGATACGCAGTATTTT	CASSTGQNTDTQYF
.	TRBV5-1	TRBJ1-1	.	TGCGCCAGCAGCTTGGCCGGGAGCACTGAAGCTTTCTTT	CASSLAGSTEAFF
.	TRBV6-5	TRBJ1-1	.	TGTGCCAGCAGTTATGGCGGAGACACTGAAGCTTTCTTT	CASSYGGDTEAFF
.	TRBV14	TRBJ1-1	.	TGTGCCAGCAGCCAAGTTCAAGCAGGGTCAGCTTTCTTT	CASSQVQAGSAFF
.	TRBV27	TRBJ2-2	.	TGTGCCAGCAGTTTGCCCCCCGGGGAGCTGTTTTTT	CASSLPPGELFF
TRBD1	TRBV14	TRBJ2-1	once	TGTGCCAGCAGCCATCGAGCAGGGGGCGGCTACAATGAGCAGTTCTTC	CASSHRAGGGYNEQFF
.	TRBV30	TRBJ1-5	.	TGTGCCTGGAGTCGAGGCGGTAGCAATCAGCCCCAGCATTTT	CAWSRGGSNQPQHF
TRBD1	TRBV7-8	TRBJ1-3	.	TGTGCCAGCAGCTTAGCGCAGGGGGCGCGTGGAAACACCATATATTTT	CASSLAQGARGNTIYF
TRBD1	TRBV30	TRBJ2-2	.	TGTGCCTGGCACAGGGGGCAGACCGGGGAGCTGTTTTTT	CAWHRGQTGELFF
TRBD2	TRBV9	TRBJ2-1	.	TGTGCCAGCAGTCCAACTAGCGGGAGTAACAATGAGCAGTTCTTC	CASSPTSGSNNEQFF
.	TRBV5-1	TRBJ2-2	.	TGCGCCAGCAGCCCCCAGGGAGGTCGGAACACCGGGGAGCTGTTTTTT	CASSPQGGRNTGELFF
.	TRBV27	TRBJ2-1	.	TGTGCCAGCAGTTTATATGGCGGTAATGAGCAGTTCTTC	CASSLYGGNEQFF
.	TRBV7-6	TRBJ1-6	.	TGTGCCAGCAGCTTAGTCGCACAGGGTGCTTCACCCCTCCACTTT	CASSLVAQGASPLHF
.	TRBV13	TRBJ1-6	.	TGTGCCAGCAGCCTTTTCCAGGGGCAGAATAATTCACCCCTCCACTTT	CASSLFQGQNNSPLHF
TRBD1	TRBV2	TRBJ1-2	.	TGTGCCAGCAGAGTCGGACAGGGGGCGGATGGCTACACCTTC	CASRVGQGADGYTF
.	TRBV6-1	TRBJ1-4	.	TGTGCCAGCAGTGAAGGGGGTCTAGGAGAAAAACTGTTTTTT	CASSEGGLGEKLFF
.	TRBV5-1	TRBJ2-3	.	TGCGCCAGCAGCTTGGCGCGAGATACGCAGTATTTT	CASSLARDTQYF
TRBD2	TRBV7-6	TRBJ2-3	.	TGTGCCAGCAGCTCCCCAGCGGGGAGTACAGATACGCAGTATTTT	CASSSPAGSTDTQYF
.	TRBV11-3	TRBJ1-4	.	TGTGCCAGCAGCCTGCAGTATAATGAAAAACTGTTTTTT	CASSLQYNEKLFF
.	TRBV28	TRBJ1-6	.	TGTGCCAGCAGTTTATATCAGTTCGGCAGGGAGAACTCACCCCTCCACTTT	CASSLYQFGRENSPLHF
TRBD1	TRBV19	TRBJ1-5	.	TGTGCCAGTAGTATAGACAGGGGGAATCAGCCCCAGCATTTT	CASSIDRGNQPQHF
TRBD1	TRBV9	TRBJ1-3	.	TGTGCCAGCAGCCCGATAGACAGGGGGCCGGGAAACACCATATATTTT	CASSPIDRGPGNTIYF
.	TRBV4-1	TRBJ1-5	.	TGCGCCAGCAGCCAAGAGGGAGGACAGCCCCAGCATTTT	CASSQEGGQPQHF
.	TRBV2	TRBJ2-1	once	TGTGCCAGCAGCAGGGGAAGGCATGAGCAGTTCTTC	CASSRGRHEQFF
.	TRBV2	TRBJ1-6	.	TGTGCCAGCAGCGCCGGAACTCATTCACCCCTCCACTTT	CASSAGTHSPLHF
.	TRBV5-4	TRBJ2-3	.	TGTGCCAGCAGCTTGCTGTACAGGGAGACAGATACGCAGTATTTT	CASSLLYRETDTQYF
TRBD1	TRBV5-1	TRBJ1-1	few	TGCGCCAGCAGCTCCGGGACAGGGAACACTGAAGCTTTCTTT	CASSSGTGNTEAFF
TRBD2	TRBV18	TRBJ2-5	once	TGTGCCAGCTCTTTAGGAGCGGGAGGAGAGACCCAGTACTTC	CASSLGAGGETQYF
TRBD1	TRBV30	TRBJ2-7	.	TGTGCCTGGAGGGGGACAGGGGCGCAGTACTTC	CAWRGTGAQYF
.	TRBV5-1	TRBJ2-5	.	TGCGCCAGCAGCTTGGGGGCTACGCAAGAGACCCAGTACTTC	CASSLGATQETQYF
.	TRBV21-1	TRBJ2-7	.	TGTGCCAGCAGGCCCCTAGCGGGCACCGCCCGGGACGAGCAGTACTTC	CASRPLAGTARDEQYF
.	TRBV30	TRBJ1-6	.	TGTGCCTGGAGTGGGGACTCCAGCTCCTATAATTCACCCCTCCACTTT	CAWSGDSSSYNSPLHF
TRBD1	TRBV5-8	TRBJ2-3	.	TGTGCCAGCAGCCGGGTCGGACAGGGGGGCACAGATACGCAGTATTTT	CASSRVGQGGTDTQYF
.	TRBV27	TRBJ1-6	.	TGTGCCAGCAGGGACCTGACGGCAGGCAAACCATATTCCCTCCACTTT	CASRDLTAGKPYSLHF
TRBD1	TRBV10-3	TRBJ1-1	.	TGTGCCCCAATGGACAGGGGATTGGTGAACACTGAAGCTTTCTTT	CAPMDRGLVNTEAFF
TRBD1	TRBV29-1	TRBJ1-2	.	TGCAGCGCTGCGACAGGGGCTAACTATGGCTACACCTTC	CSAATGANYGYTF
TRBD1	TRBV19	TRBJ2-1	.	TGTGCCAGTAGTATTCCACCGGGACAGGGTAATACTGAGCAGTTCTTC	CASSIPPGQGNTEQFF
.	TRBV30	TRBJ2-5	.	TGTGCCTGGAGTGTTATGCGGAGGGGGGCTCAAGAGACCCAGTACTTC	CAWSVMRRGAQETQYF
.	TRBV7-6	TRBJ1-1	.	TGTGCCAGCAGCTTAGGGACAACGAACACTGAAGCTTTCTTT	CASSLGTTNTEAFF
TRBD1	TRBV6-1	TRBJ1-5	.	TGTGCCACCTCCGGGACAGGGGTCAATCAGCCCCAGCATTTT	CATSGTGVNQPQHF
TRBD2	TRBV2	TRBJ2-2	few	TGTGCCAGCAGTGAACGGGGGGATACCACCGGGGAGCTGTTTTTT	CASSERGDTTGELFF
TRBD2	TRBV7-3	TRBJ2-1	.	TGTGCCAGCAGCCCCCCGGGACTAGCCTACAATGAGCAGTTCTTC	CASSPPGLAYNEQFF
TRBD2	TRBV7-9	TRBJ2-3	once	TGTGCCAGCAGCTTAAGAACTAGCGGGGGGGCCTACACAGATACGCAGTATTTT	CASSLRTSGGAYTDTQYF